Shown below are 21 T cell receptor beta chains from a single sample sequenced in a study of radiation and T cells in renal cell carcinoma. Time point of the sample: baseline pretreatment blood. Indicated treatment: 15 Gy SBRT to primary tumor, nephrectomy 4 weeks later. Assay: immunoSEQ multiplex PCR; the TCRdb copy retains only in-frame clones and omits some. The table has 100,000 to 150,000 clones, approximately 80% seen once. Sequences were derived from blood, sampled from a patient whose treatment included radiotherapy and nephrectomy. The origin of the receptors is a woman aged 55-75 years with renal cell carcinoma.

The chain is built from TRBV29-1 and TRBJ2-5; possibly TRBD1 or TRBD2 for D (6 bases each). V was pared by 6 bases and J by 1 base, with 18 bases between. CDR3 length: 15 amino acids. CDR1 and CDR2 from the germline V gene are SQVTM and ANQGSEA. The CDR3 region has the DNA TGCAGCGTGAGGGGGAGGCTAGCGCTCCAAGAGACCCAGTACTTC. This gives the protein CSVRGRLALQETQYF.

The chain has TRBV11-3 and TRBJ2-3, with D hard to call. The germline V gene encodes CDR1 SGHNT and CDR2 YENEEA. The CDR3 totals 16 residues. The germline V and J ends were trimmed by 5 bases and 2 bases, with 17 bases remaining between them. CDR3 protein: CASSPPTSDATDTQYF. The CDR3 region has the DNA TGTGCCAGCAGCCCGCCTACTTCCGATGCCACAGATACGCAGTATTTT.

The CDR3 DNA follows: TGTGCCAGTAGTCCCCGCCGTCGAGCAACTAATGAAAAACTGTTTTTT. Translating gives CASSPRRRATNEKLFF. The chain joins TRBV19 to TRBJ1-4; D ambiguous. V lost 5 bases to trimming and J lost 0 bases, with 13 bases between them. The CDR3 extends over 16 amino acids. Germline assignment: CDR1 LNHDA and CDR2 SQIVND (reference sequence).

The V call is TRBV5-1, the J call TRBJ2-1; possibly TRBD1 for D (5 bases). The CDR3 covers 14 residues. Germline V lookup: CDR1 SGHRS, CDR2 YFSETQ. V was trimmed by 6 bases and J by 5 bases, leaving 15 bases between them. CDR3 region: CASKVQGNHNEQFF. The CDR3 bases are TGCGCCAGCAAGGTTCAGGGTAACCACAATGAGCAGTTCTTC.

This clone came up a few times. This chain uses TRBV6-4 with TRBJ1-1; the D gene is possibly TRBD1 (5 bases). Trimming left V 6 bases short and J 4 bases short, with 15 bases between. This CDR3 has 14 amino acids. CDR1 and CDR2 (germline): MRHNA, SNTAGT. This CDR3 is CASRLTESGTEAFF. For the CDR3, the DNA is TGTGCCAGCAGATTGACAGAATCAGGCACTGAAGCTTTCTTT.

This chain links TRBV9 with TRBJ2-5, with 7 bases fitting TRBD1. The end of the DNA is better explained by TRBJ2-7, so the J call may be wrong. The CDR3 totals 13 residues. The germline CDR1 and CDR2 sequences are SGDLS and YYNGEE. CDR3 in DNA: TGTGCCAGCAGCAGCCGGGACAGCTACGAGCAGTACTTC. Amino acids: CASSSRDSYEQYF.

This clone was observed a single time. The rearrangement uses TRBV19 and TRBJ2-7; 7 positions match TRBD1. The ends lost 3 bases at V and 0 bases at J; junction bases unmatched: 5. This CDR3 has 15 residues. Germline V gene sequence: CDR1 LNHDA, CDR2 SQIVND (reference sequence). CDR3 bases: TGTGCCAGTAGTATGGGTTGGACAGGCTCCTACGAGCAGTACTTC. Its translation is CASSMGWTGSYEQYF. Complete variable domain (other parts from reference TRBV19 and TRBJ2-7): DGGITQSPKYLFRKEGQNVTLSCEQNLNHDAMYWYRQDPGQGLRLIYYSQIVNDFQKGDIAEGYSVSREKKESFPLTVTSAQKNPTAFYLCASSMGWTGSYEQYFGPGTRLTVT.

V gene TRBV27 combines with J gene TRBJ2-7; D perhaps matches TRBD1 (5 bases). The V end lost 3 bases, the J end lost 3 bases, and 12 bases lay between the germline ends. The CDR3 contains 14 residues. Germline values: CDR1 MNHEY, CDR2 SMNVEV (reference sequence). In DNA, the CDR3 is TGTGCCAGCAGTTTTGTTAGCAGGGTCTACGAGCAGTACTTC. It codes for CASSFVSRVYEQYF.

The genes are TRBV6-5 and TRBJ2-3; 9 bases map to TRBD2. V shed 2 bases, J shed 3 bases, and the junction held 6 bases outside the gene matches. The germline V gene has CDR1 MNHEY and CDR2 SVGAGI. CDR3 length: 16 residues. The DNA of the CDR3 is TGTGCCAGCAGTTACGGGGCGGGAGGGCCGACAGATACGCAGTATTTT. Translated, it gives CASSYGAGGPTDTQYF.

This clone was counted a few times. This rearrangement joins TRBV5-6 to TRBJ2-7, with 8 positions matching TRBD1. From germline, CDR1 is SGHDT and CDR2 YYEEEE. Germline trimming cut 5 bases from V and 4 bases from J; bases unmatched to any gene: 5. This CDR3 is 13 amino acids long. For the CDR3, the DNA is TGTGCCAGCAGACCGACAGGGGAATACGAGCAGTACTTC. Protein sequence: CASRPTGEYEQYF.

V usage is TRBV5-4 and J usage is TRBJ1-2; perhaps TRBD1 as D (5 bases). CDR1 and CDR2 from the germline V gene are SGHNT and YYREEE (reference sequence). Trimming left V 0 bases short and J 6 bases short, with 9 bases between. This CDR3 is built from 13 residues. As DNA, the CDR3 is TGTGCCAGCAGCTTGGTGACAGTGGATGGCTACACCTTC. This gives the protein CASSLVTVDGYTF. Complete variable domain (other parts from reference TRBV5-4 and TRBJ1-2): ETGVTQSPTHLIKTRGQQVTLRCSSQSGHNTVSWYQQALGQGPQFIFQYYREEENGRGNFPPRFSGLQFPNYSSELNVNALELDDSALYLCASSLVTVDGYTFGSGTRLTVV.

V usage is TRBV28 and J usage is TRBJ2-3; possibly TRBD2 for D (5 bases). CDR3 size: 15 residues. Germline values: CDR1 MDHEN, CDR2 SYDVKM. With 2 bases removed from V and 2 bases from J, the gap between germline ends came to 11 bases. The CDR3 DNA reads TGTGCCAGCAGTTTAGCGGCGGGCTTCACAGATACGCAGTATTTT. Protein: CASSLAAGFTDTQYF.

V gene TRBV18 combines with J gene TRBJ1-1, with a tentative D call TRBD1 (6 bases). Trimming removed 3 bases from V and 4 bases from J, with 12 bases in between. There are 14 residues in the CDR3. Germline lookup yields CDR1 KGHSH and CDR2 LQKENI. CDR3 sequence reads: CASSPPGQATEAFF. CDR3 coding DNA: TGTGCCAGCTCACCGCCGGGACAAGCCACTGAAGCTTTCTTT.

The CDR3, as DNA: TGTGCCAGCAGTGAAGCGGGACTCATCGCCTACGAGCAGTACTTC. It specifies CASSEAGLIAYEQYF. The chain joins TRBV6-1 to TRBJ2-7, with D possibly being TRBD2 (6 bases). CDR3 length: 15 amino acids. V was shortened by 0 bases and J by 2 bases, with 11 bases between the two germline ends. Looked up from germline, CDR1 is MNHNS and CDR2 is SASEGT.

The genes are TRBV7-6 and TRBJ1-2; maybe TRBD1 (5 bases). V was pared by 3 bases and J by 6 bases, with 11 bases between. CDR1 is SGHVS and CDR2 is FNYEAQ in the germline V gene. This CDR3 contains 13 residues. DNA for the CDR3: TGTGCCAGCAGCTTCGGCAGGGATAATGGCTACACCTTC. It encodes CASSFGRDNGYTF.

V is TRBV9 and J is TRBJ1-6; D gene ambiguous. Germline V gene sequence: CDR1 SGDLS, CDR2 YYNGEE. V gave up 1 base and J gave up 6 bases, with 17 bases separating them. The CDR3 totals 17 residues. The CDR3: CASSVSNRPAANSPLHF. As DNA, the CDR3 is TGTGCCAGCAGCGTATCCAATCGACCGGCCGCTAATTCACCCCTCCACTTT.

The rearrangement uses TRBV6-1 and TRBJ1-1; 9 nucleotides align to TRBD1. Unmatched junction bases numbered 7, after V lost 6 bases and J lost 11 bases. In germline, CDR1 is MNHNS, CDR2 SASEGT. The CDR3 totals 12 residues. The CDR3 protein is CASSAGQGKAFF. CDR3 coding DNA: TGTGCCAGCAGCGCAGGACAGGGGAAGGCTTTCTTT.

As DNA, the CDR3 is TGCGCCAGCAGCCAACCAGACTCGGAGAGCACAGATACGCAGTATTTT. Amino acids: CASSQPDSESTDTQYF. The V gene is TRBV4-1, the J gene TRBJ2-3, with D unresolved. The CDR3 runs 16 residues. Germline lookup yields CDR1 MGHRA and CDR2 YSYEKL. Trimming removed 2 bases from V and 0 bases from J, with 12 bases in between.

The V gene is TRBV7-2, the J gene TRBJ2-1; the match to TRBD2 covers 14 bases. Germline V gene lookup returns CDR1 SGHTA and CDR2 FQGNSA. This CDR3 spans 16 amino acids. The ends lost 5 bases at V and 9 bases at J; junction bases unmatched: 9. CDR3 DNA sequence: TGTGCCAGCAGCCCTTTTGGACTAGCGGGAGGAGGTGAGCAGTTCTTC. Protein sequence: CASSPFGLAGGGEQFF.

The gene calls are TRBV19 and TRBJ1-5, with no clear D. The CDR3 consists of 17 residues. CDR1 is LNHDA, CDR2 SQIVND, per germline (reference sequence). The germline V and J ends were trimmed by 5 bases and 1 base, with 18 bases remaining between them. CDR3: CASSSPPGTLSNQPQHF. DNA of the CDR3: TGTGCCAGTAGTTCCCCCCCGGGTACTCTAAGCAATCAGCCCCAGCATTTT.

The rearrangement joins TRBV7-2 to TRBJ2-7; 8 bases are a match to TRBD1. CDR1 is SGHTA, CDR2 FQGNSA, per germline. J gave up 9 bases and V 5 bases, and 15 bases lay outside the gene matches. This CDR3 is built from 15 residues. DNA for the CDR3: TGTGCCAGCAGCCCCGCCCTCGGGCAGGGGGCGAGGCAGTACTTC. Translation: CASSPALGQGARQYF.